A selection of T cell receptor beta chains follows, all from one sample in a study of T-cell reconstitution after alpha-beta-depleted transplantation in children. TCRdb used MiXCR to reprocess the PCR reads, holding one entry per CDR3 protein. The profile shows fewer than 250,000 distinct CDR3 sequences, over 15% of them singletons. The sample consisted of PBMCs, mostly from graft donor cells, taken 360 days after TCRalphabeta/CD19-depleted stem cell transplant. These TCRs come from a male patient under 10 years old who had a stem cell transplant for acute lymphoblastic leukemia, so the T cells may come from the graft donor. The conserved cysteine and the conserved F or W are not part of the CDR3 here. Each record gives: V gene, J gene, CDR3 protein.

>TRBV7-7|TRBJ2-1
ASSLKPGTAEQF
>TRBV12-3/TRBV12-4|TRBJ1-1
ASSLAPPREAF
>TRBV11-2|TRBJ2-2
ASRKDGTSGSYTGELF
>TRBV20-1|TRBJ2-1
SARAELAGVRSEQF
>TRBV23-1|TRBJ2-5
ASSRPSGGPETQY
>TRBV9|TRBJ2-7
ASSVGQGAYEQY
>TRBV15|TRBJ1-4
ATSRVGGGRNEKLF
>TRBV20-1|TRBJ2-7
SATSGGGASYEQY
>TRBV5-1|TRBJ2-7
ASSSGTGVYEQY
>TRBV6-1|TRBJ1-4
ASRGQERVEKLF
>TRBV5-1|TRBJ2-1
ASSLARGTGGNEQF
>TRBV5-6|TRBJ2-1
ASSLDGTNLHYNEQF
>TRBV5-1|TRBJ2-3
ASSLIAGGFTDTQY
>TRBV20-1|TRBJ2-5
SASPGTSVQETQY
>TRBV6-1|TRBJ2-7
ASSEEWTVSSYEQY
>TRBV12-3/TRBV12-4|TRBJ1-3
ASSFPGVGNTIY
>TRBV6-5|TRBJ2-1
ASSYGGAGVYNEQF
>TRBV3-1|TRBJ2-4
ASSQGRVGNIQY
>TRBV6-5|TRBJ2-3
ASSSPGSGTDTQY
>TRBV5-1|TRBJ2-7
ASSADIAVSYEQY
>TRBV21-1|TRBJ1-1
ASRERTNTEAF
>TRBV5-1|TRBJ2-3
ASRWGEGPYTQY
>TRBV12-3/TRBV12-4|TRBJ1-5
ASSSTEGPQH
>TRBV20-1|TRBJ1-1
SARPAEGMNTEAF
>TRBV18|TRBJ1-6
ASSPSEGDRNSPLH
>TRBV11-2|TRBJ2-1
ASSLIAAPGQGSNEQF